This TCR beta chain emerged from a study of Ad26.COV2.S vaccination and SARS-CoV-2 variants. Study observations and caveats: Post-vaccination spike-specific CD8+ and CD4+ T cell responses reportedly had substantial breadth. TCR breadth and depth analyses may have underestimated total T cell responses. Relative to placebo recipients, vaccine recipients exhibited elevated spike-specific TCR breadth.

For this clone: Its antigen is unidentified.

Deletions cut 4 bases from V and 4 bases from J, with 9 bases between. Germline-derived CDR1 and CDR2 are SGDLS and YYNGEE. The CDR3 has 12 amino acids. Only in-frame clones appear in the TCRdb table, and some are missing; sequencing was by immunoSEQ multiplex PCR. The sample lists about 350,000 clones, 70% to 90% occurring once. Sample treatment: some 20 received Ad26.COV2.S at low or high dose, single or two shots; 5 received placebo; per-sample allocation not given. Vaccine and placebo recipients were sampled on day 63 after the first injection. Ad26 vector vaccine expressed Wuhan-strain SARS-CoV-2 spike.

The clonotype originates from a person aged 18 to 65 who received the Ad26.COV2.S COVID-19 vaccine or a placebo. The material was peripheral blood, obtained in a trial of Ad26.COV2.S vaccine versus placebo. V and J are TRBV9 and TRBJ2-7; the D gene is possibly TRBD1 (5 bases). CDR3 in DNA: TGTGCCAGCAGCTCGACAGAATACGAGCAGTACTTC. Encoded protein: CASSSTEYEQYF.